In its sample, the clone carrying this T cell receptor (beta chain) was seen a few times. The Seattle patients joined while their infection was active and were tracked longitudinally afterward. The data derive from a study of blood T cell repertoires in COVID-19. Study context: Sample material is recorded as cDNA or gDNA derived from T cells, B-cell-depleted T cells, or PBMCs.

In the original processing: Counts of nucleated cells, estimated from reference gene primer amplification, were obtained. The data were produced by immunoSEQ multiplex PCR, yet TCRdb's version contains in-frame clones alone and is incomplete. V, J and clone size reflect that table, while D and trimming were determined from the DNA. The sample records roughly 180,000 clones, roughly 79% being singletons. The V and J ends lost 2 bases and 0 bases, in that order; junction bases with no gene match: 3. The CDR3 runs 15 residues. From germline, CDR1 is KGHSH and CDR2 LQKENI. The TCR comes from a middle-aged woman with COVID-19, enrolled during active disease. Sequences were obtained from peripheral blood. The rearrangement links TRBV18 to TRBJ1-1; 7 bases fit TRBD1. CDR3 in amino acids: CASSPTRGLNTEAFF. The CDR3 region has the DNA TGTGCCAGCTCACCAACCAGGGGGTTGAACACTGAAGCTTTCTTT.